This TCR beta chain comes out of a study of shared clonotypes between healthy human individuals. Looking at the study overall: CD4 naive and memory got three plates each, CD8 naive two, CD8 memory one.

As for this clone: The target antigen is unknown.

A split of CD4+ cells into CD45RA+ naive and CD45RA-negative memory subsets was performed. Sequenced by immunoSEQ multiplex PCR; TCRdb stores in-frame clones only, minus some. The repertoire holds about 2 million clones, with 95% as singletons. The CDR3 is 16 residues long. The germline CDR1 and CDR2 sequences are SQVTM and ANQGSEA. V gave up 0 bases and J gave up 4 bases, with 16 bases separating them. Findings of the study overall: A small donor pool kept down the genetic and exposure-history diversity that was represented. Expectations were that clonotype sharing among donors would be affected by sequencing depth.

The receptor's source is a young man in good health. The chain links TRBV29-1 to TRBJ1-3; D is perhaps TRBD1 (5 bases). The source material was naive CD4+ T cells sorted from blood. Subset in this sample: CD45RA+ positively selected. The CDR3 coding sequence is TGCAGCGTTGAAGATTCGGCAGGGCTGGGGGGAAACACCATATATTTT. Its protein is CSVEDSAGLGGNTIYF.